This is a list of T cell receptor beta chains from one sample in a study of T cell responses to AZD1222 COVID-19 vaccine. Sequencing used immunoSEQ multiplex PCR; TCRdb keeps in-frame clones, though not all of them. Counted here are some 99,000 clones, roughly nine tenths occurring once; the ten biggest clones make up less than 9.5%. Material: peripheral blood, obtained on day 0 of AZD1222 vaccination. These receptors were obtained from an adult in good health. The CDR3 runs from the conserved cysteine through the conserved F or W. Fields, in order: CDR3 protein, CDR3 DNA, D gene, clone size, J gene, CDR3 length, V gene. D genes are given only for firm matches. Clone size is given for some rows only: seen once, a few or many times, or a class if the clone is expanded.

cdr3_aa: CASRTGGKNTEAFF
cdr3_nt: TGTGCCAGCAGGACAGGGGGAAAGAACACTGAAGCTTTCTTT
d_call: TRBD1
clone_size: .
j_call: TRBJ1-1
cdr3_length: 14
v_call: TRBV6-5

cdr3_aa: CASSQDETRQNYGYTF
cdr3_nt: TGCGCCAGCAGCCAAGACGAGACACGCCAAAACTATGGCTACACCTTC
d_call: .
clone_size: .
j_call: TRBJ1-2
cdr3_length: 16
v_call: TRBV4-1

cdr3_aa: CASSVDVMGSFEQYF
cdr3_nt: TGTGCCAGCAGCGTAGACGTCATGGGCTCGTTCGAGCAGTACTTC
d_call: .
clone_size: .
j_call: TRBJ2-7
cdr3_length: 15
v_call: TRBV9

cdr3_aa: CASSLRDWGTEAFF
cdr3_nt: TGCGCCAGCAGCTTACGGGACTGGGGCACTGAAGCTTTCTTT
d_call: .
clone_size: .
j_call: TRBJ1-1
cdr3_length: 14
v_call: TRBV5-1

cdr3_aa: CASSSGTPTYNEQFF
cdr3_nt: TGCGCCAGCAGCTCCGGGACCCCCACGTACAATGAGCAGTTCTTC
d_call: .
clone_size: .
j_call: TRBJ2-1
cdr3_length: 15
v_call: TRBV5-1

cdr3_aa: CASSQIPGLAGGQETQYF
cdr3_nt: TGTGCCAGCAGCCAAATCCCGGGACTAGCGGGAGGGCAAGAGACCCAGTACTTC
d_call: TRBD2
clone_size: .
j_call: TRBJ2-5
cdr3_length: 18
v_call: TRBV5-4

cdr3_aa: CASSYSRNQPQHF
cdr3_nt: TGTGCCAGCAGTTACTCGAGGAATCAGCCCCAGCATTTT
d_call: .
clone_size: few
j_call: TRBJ1-5
cdr3_length: 13
v_call: TRBV6-5

cdr3_aa: CASSVLAGEGETQYF
cdr3_nt: TGCGCCAGCAGTGTTTTAGCGGGAGAGGGAGAGACCCAGTACTTC
d_call: TRBD2
clone_size: .
j_call: TRBJ2-5
cdr3_length: 15
v_call: TRBV10-2

cdr3_aa: CSVSGTGIDGYTF
cdr3_nt: TGCAGCGTTTCCGGGACAGGGATCGATGGCTACACCTTC
d_call: TRBD1
clone_size: .
j_call: TRBJ1-2
cdr3_length: 13
v_call: TRBV29-1

cdr3_aa: CASSASGWTGELFF
cdr3_nt: TGCGCCAGCAGCGCCTCAGGGTGGACCGGGGAGCTGTTTTTT
d_call: .
clone_size: .
j_call: TRBJ2-2
cdr3_length: 14
v_call: TRBV5-1

cdr3_aa: CASSVGQGANQPQHF
cdr3_nt: TGTGCCAGCAGTGTAGGACAGGGGGCGAATCAGCCCCAGCATTTT
d_call: TRBD1
clone_size: .
j_call: TRBJ1-5
cdr3_length: 15
v_call: TRBV25-1

cdr3_aa: CASSESGTGGYTF
cdr3_nt: TGTGCCAGCAGTGAATCTGGGACCGGTGGCTACACCTTC
d_call: .
clone_size: .
j_call: TRBJ1-2
cdr3_length: 13
v_call: TRBV2

cdr3_aa: CASSPGTALLSGNTIYF
cdr3_nt: TGTGCCAGCAGCCCCGGGACAGCTCTTCTCTCTGGAAACACCATATATTTT
d_call: TRBD1
clone_size: .
j_call: TRBJ1-3
cdr3_length: 17
v_call: TRBV14

cdr3_aa: CASSLGLPRGLSGEQYF
cdr3_nt: TGTGCCAGCAGCTTAGGCCTCCCCCGGGGACTAAGCGGGGAGCAGTACTTC
d_call: TRBD2
clone_size: .
j_call: TRBJ2-7
cdr3_length: 17
v_call: TRBV7-9

cdr3_aa: CASRPGQGGSTDTQYF
cdr3_nt: TGTGCCAGCAGACCCGGACAGGGTGGCAGCACAGATACGCAGTATTTT
d_call: TRBD1
clone_size: medium-sized
j_call: TRBJ2-3
cdr3_length: 16
v_call: TRBV2

cdr3_aa: CASTLEALREAFF
cdr3_nt: TGTGCCAGCACCCTGGAGGCGCTCCGGGAAGCTTTCTTT
d_call: .
clone_size: .
j_call: TRBJ1-1
cdr3_length: 13
v_call: TRBV5-5

cdr3_aa: CASSLFGAGEKLFF
cdr3_nt: TGTGCCAGCAGCTTATTCGGTGCTGGTGAAAAACTGTTTTTT
d_call: .
clone_size: .
j_call: TRBJ1-4
cdr3_length: 14
v_call: TRBV7-6

cdr3_aa: CASSQTGGYGYTF
cdr3_nt: TGTGCCAGCAGCCAGACAGGAGGCTATGGCTACACCTTC
d_call: .
clone_size: .
j_call: TRBJ1-2
cdr3_length: 13
v_call: TRBV14